A selection of T cell receptor beta chains follows, all from one sample in a study of identical twins. TCRdb redid the calling of the 5' RACE reads with MiXCR, one entry per CDR3 protein. The sample consists of around 300,000 distinct CDR3 sequences, about 8.3% of them appearing once. This same sample was also part of a study on yellow fever vaccine responses in identical twins.

What was sequenced was memory (CD45RO+) T cells sorted from blood. Receptors were obtained from a young woman in good health. Each CDR3 is given with its conserved first and last residue. A D gene is named only where the DNA matches it firmly. Only some rows state a clone size, as once, few, many or a class for expanded clones.

D gene	V gene	J gene	clone size	CDR3 protein	CDR3 DNA
NA	TRBV4-1	TRBJ1-2	NA	CASSPNLPHSREDYGYTF	TGCGCCAGCAGCCCGAACCTCCCACATAGCCGGGAGGACTATGGCTACACCTTC
NA	TRBV10-3	TRBJ2-3	NA	CAISVGGTQYF	TGTGCCATCAGTGTGGGGGGTACGCAGTATTTT
NA	TRBV29-1	TRBJ2-1	many	CSAAVGLIPYNEQFF	TGCAGCGCCGCCGTGGGCCTAATCCCCTACAATGAGCAGTTCTTC
NA	TRBV28	TRBJ1-4	NA	CASSRNWSTNEKLFF	TGTGCCAGCAGTCGCAATTGGTCAACTAATGAAAAACTGTTTTTT
TRBD1	TRBV12-3/TRBV12-4	TRBJ1-5	NA	CASSLLTRGTAYNQPQHF	TGTGCCAGCAGTTTGTTGACCCGAGGGACAGCCTACAATCAGCCCCAGCATTTT
NA	TRBV19	TRBJ2-2	NA	CASSSGDTGELFF	TGTGCCAGTAGTTCAGGGGACACCGGGGAGCTGTTTTTT
TRBD1	TRBV4-1	TRBJ1-6	many	CASSQVPGQGHSPLHF	TGCGCCAGCAGCCAAGTACCGGGACAGGGGCATTCACCCCTCCACTTT
NA	TRBV20-1	TRBJ2-1	many	CSATLSYNEQFF	TGCAGTGCCACCCTGTCCTACAATGAGCAGTTCTTC
NA	TRBV2	TRBJ1-5	few	CASSETRQVGQPQHF	TGTGCCAGCAGTGAAACACGACAGGTCGGACAGCCCCAGCATTTT
NA	TRBV4-1	TRBJ1-2	many	CASSQETGTPRATF	TGCGCCAGCAGCCAGGAGACCGGGACCCCCCGGGCCACCTTC
NA	TRBV20-1	TRBJ2-7	NA	CSARVIGRSSYEQYF	TGCAGTGCTAGAGTCATCGGCAGAAGCTCCTACGAGCAGTACTTC
TRBD1	TRBV25-1	TRBJ2-1	many	CASSDPAGGTGGRYNEQFF	TGTGCCAGCAGTGATCCCGCCGGCGGGACAGGAGGCCGCTACAATGAGCAGTTCTTC
NA	TRBV5-1	TRBJ2-2	many	CASSWSAQPGELFF	TGCGCCAGCAGCTGGTCTGCTCAACCCGGGGAGCTGTTTTTT
NA	TRBV7-8	TRBJ2-7	few	CASSSIGREQYF	TGTGCCAGCAGTTCAATCGGGCGCGAGCAGTACTTC
NA	TRBV11-3	TRBJ2-1	few	CASSLGARVIAIDEQFF	TGTGCCAGCAGCTTAGGTGCCAGGGTAATTGCGATCGATGAGCAGTTCTTC
NA	TRBV9	TRBJ1-1	many	CASSSSGTGDTEAFF	TGTGCCAGCAGTTCTTCCGGGACGGGGGATACTGAAGCTTTCTTT
TRBD2	TRBV5-5	TRBJ2-7	many	CASSLAVLASGSNEQYF	TGTGCCAGCAGCTTGGCCGTTCTGGCTAGCGGGAGCAACGAGCAGTACTTC
TRBD2	TRBV12-3/TRBV12-4	TRBJ2-1	many	CASTSWASGGNEQFF	TGTGCCAGCACCTCTTGGGCTAGCGGGGGCAATGAGCAGTTCTTC
TRBD2	TRBV20-1	TRBJ2-1	many	CSATGLAGVADEQFF	TGCAGTGCTACAGGACTAGCGGGAGTTGCTGATGAGCAGTTCTTC
NA	TRBV28	TRBJ2-7	many	CASTIDGTYEQYF	TGTGCCAGCACCATAGACGGTACCTACGAGCAGTACTTC
NA	TRBV3-1	TRBJ1-6	few	CASSQDDSTTYNSPLHF	TGTGCCAGCAGCCAAGACGACAGCACGACCTATAATTCACCCCTCCACTTT
NA	TRBV4-1	TRBJ1-5	few	CASSQGRDRQPQHF	TGCGCCAGCAGCCAAGGAAGGGACCGACAGCCCCAGCATTTT
NA	TRBV28	TRBJ2-5	many	CASSPWVATAAEETQYF	TGTGCCAGCAGCCCTTGGGTTGCGACTGCCGCCGAAGAGACCCAGTACTTC
NA	TRBV12-3/TRBV12-4	TRBJ1-2	NA	CASRLDYGYTF	TGTGCCAGCAGGCTGGACTATGGCTACACCTTC
NA	TRBV29-1	TRBJ1-1	many	CSVLTSRDGPGGSEAFF	TGCAGCGTGCTCACTTCCCGGGACGGGCCCGGAGGGTCTGAAGCTTTCTTT
NA	TRBV5-6	TRBJ1-4	few	CASSIQKLNEKLFF	TGTGCCAGCAGCATACAGAAGCTTAATGAAAAACTGTTTTTT
TRBD2	TRBV4-1	TRBJ2-7	many	CASSQDPSGSSYEQYF	TGCGCCAGCAGCCAAGATCCTAGCGGGAGTTCCTACGAGCAGTACTTC
TRBD1	TRBV7-3	TRBJ2-2	few	CASSHPGQGKGVGLAGELFF	TGTGCCAGCAGCCATCCGGGACAGGGAAAAGGGGTTGGTTTGGCCGGGGAGCTGTTTTTT
NA	TRBV6-2/TRBV6-3	TRBJ2-1	many	CASSYVDSYNEQFF	TGTGCCAGCAGTTACGTCGACTCCTACAATGAGCAGTTCTTC
NA	TRBV20-1	TRBJ1-6	many	CSASRQDSPLHF	TGCAGTGCTTCACGACAGGACTCACCCCTCCACTTT
TRBD1	TRBV5-6	TRBJ2-1	many	CASSSGTGNYNEQFF	TGTGCCAGCAGCTCCGGGACAGGAAACTACAATGAGCAGTTCTTC
NA	TRBV5-1	TRBJ1-1	many	CASSFGQANTEAFF	TGCGCCAGCAGCTTTGGGCAGGCTAACACTGAAGCTTTCTTT
NA	TRBV15	TRBJ2-1	many	CATSRLLNEQFF	TGTGCCACCAGCAGATTGTTAAATGAGCAGTTCTTC
NA	TRBV5-6	TRBJ2-7	few	CASSPQTGPSYEQYF	TGTGCCAGCAGCCCACAAACAGGGCCTTCCTACGAGCAGTACTTC
NA	TRBV12-3/TRBV12-4	TRBJ1-2	few	CASSLRGSLDGYTF	TGTGCCAGCAGTTTAAGGGGCAGTCTGGATGGCTACACCTTC
NA	TRBV7-8	TRBJ2-7	NA	CATQDRADF	TGTGCCACTCAAGACAGAGCGGACTTC
TRBD1	TRBV20-1	TRBJ1-5	NA	CSASGQEIWEHF	TGCAGTGCCTCGGGACAGGAGATTTGGGAGCATTTT
NA	TRBV7-3	TRBJ2-1	NA	CASSARTTGIASYNEQFF	TGTGCCAGCAGCGCACGGACTACGGGTATAGCTAGCTACAATGAGCAGTTCTTC
NA	TRBV28	TRBJ2-7	many	CASSPSPGEKQYF	TGTGCCAGCAGTCCCTCTCCAGGGGAAAAGCAGTACTTC
NA	TRBV24-1	TRBJ1-2	few	CATSPGATYGYTF	TGTGCCACCAGTCCGGGAGCGACCTATGGCTACACCTTC
TRBD2	TRBV28	TRBJ2-3	few	CASSSPRGLSGGANTQYF	TGTGCCAGCAGTTCCCCGCGGGGCCTTAGCGGGGGGGCAAATACGCAGTATTTT
TRBD2	TRBV10-3	TRBJ2-1	few	CAHREGRSSYNEQFF	TGTGCTCATAGGGAGGGGCGGAGCTCCTACAATGAGCAGTTCTTC